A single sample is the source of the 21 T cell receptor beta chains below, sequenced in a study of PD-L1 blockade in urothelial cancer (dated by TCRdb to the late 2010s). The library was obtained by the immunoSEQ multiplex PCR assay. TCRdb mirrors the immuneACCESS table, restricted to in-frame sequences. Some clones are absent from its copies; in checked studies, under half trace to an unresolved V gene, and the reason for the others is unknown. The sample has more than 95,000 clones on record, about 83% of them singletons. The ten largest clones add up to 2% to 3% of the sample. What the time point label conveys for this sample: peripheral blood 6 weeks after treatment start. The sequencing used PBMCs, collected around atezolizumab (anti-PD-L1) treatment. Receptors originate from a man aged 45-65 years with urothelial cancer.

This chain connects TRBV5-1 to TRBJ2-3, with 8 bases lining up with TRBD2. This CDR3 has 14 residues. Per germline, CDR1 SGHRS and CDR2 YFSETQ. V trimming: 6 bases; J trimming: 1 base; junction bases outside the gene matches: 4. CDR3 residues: CASNPAGGTDTQYF. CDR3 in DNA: TGCGCCAGCAACCCAGCGGGGGGCACAGATACGCAGTATTTT.

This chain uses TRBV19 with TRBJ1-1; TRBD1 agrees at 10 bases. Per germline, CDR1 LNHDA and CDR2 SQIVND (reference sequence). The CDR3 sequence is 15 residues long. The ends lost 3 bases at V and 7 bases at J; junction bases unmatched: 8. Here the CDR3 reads CASSIGGTGVIEAFF. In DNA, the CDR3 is TGTGCCAGTAGTATCGGAGGGACAGGGGTTATTGAAGCTTTCTTT. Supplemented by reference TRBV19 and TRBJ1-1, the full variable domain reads DGGITQSPKYLFRKEGQNVTLSCEQNLNHDAMYWYRQDPGQGLRLIYYSQIVNDFQKGDIAEGYSVSREKKESFPLTVTSAQKNPTAFYLCASSIGGTGVIEAFFGQGTRLTVV.

The chain's CDR3 is CASSEDSFSPLHF. As DNA, the CDR3 is TGTGCCAGCAGTGAAGACAGTTTTTCACCCCTCCACTTT. The chain couples TRBV6-4 to TRBJ1-6; D is perhaps TRBD1 (5 bases). The CDR3 sequence is 13 residues long. CDR1 MRHNA and CDR2 SNTAGT come from the germline V gene. V dropped 3 bases and J dropped 9 bases, with 9 bases sitting between them.

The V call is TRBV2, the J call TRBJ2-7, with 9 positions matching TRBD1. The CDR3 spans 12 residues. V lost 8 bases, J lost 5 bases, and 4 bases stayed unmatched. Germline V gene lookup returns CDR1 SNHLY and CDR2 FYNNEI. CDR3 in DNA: TGTGCCAGCTCTTGGGACAGGGACGAGCAGTACTTC. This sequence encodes CASSWDRDEQYF.

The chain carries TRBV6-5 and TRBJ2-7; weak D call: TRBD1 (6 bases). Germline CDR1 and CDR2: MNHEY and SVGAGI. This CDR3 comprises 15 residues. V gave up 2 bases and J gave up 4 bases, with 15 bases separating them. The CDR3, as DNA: TGTGCCAGCAGTTACACCCCCGGACAGAGTTACGAGCAGTACTTC. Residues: CASSYTPGQSYEQYF.

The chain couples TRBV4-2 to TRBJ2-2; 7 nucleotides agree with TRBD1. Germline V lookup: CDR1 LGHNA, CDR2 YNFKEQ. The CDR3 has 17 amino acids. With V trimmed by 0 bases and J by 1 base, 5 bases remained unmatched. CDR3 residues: CASSQDGRDRNTGELFF. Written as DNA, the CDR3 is TGTGCCAGCAGCCAAGATGGCCGGGACAGGAACACCGGGGAGCTGTTTTTT.

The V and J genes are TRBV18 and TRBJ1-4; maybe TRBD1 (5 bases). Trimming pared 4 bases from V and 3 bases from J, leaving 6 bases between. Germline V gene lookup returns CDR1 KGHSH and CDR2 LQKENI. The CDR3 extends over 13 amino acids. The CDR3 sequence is CASSRGANEKLFF. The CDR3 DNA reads TGTGCCAGCTCACGGGGGGCTAATGAAAAACTGTTTTTT.

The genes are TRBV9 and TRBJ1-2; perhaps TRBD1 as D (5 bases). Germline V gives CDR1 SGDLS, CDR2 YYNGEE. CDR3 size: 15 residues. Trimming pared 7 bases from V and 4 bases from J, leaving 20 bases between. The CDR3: CASQRGMQGGYGYTF. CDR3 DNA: TGTGCCAGCCAACGGGGGATGCAGGGCGGCTATGGCTACACCTTC.

For the CDR3, the DNA is TGTGCCAGCAGTGAGGGCCAGTTAGAGACCCAGTACTTC. As protein: CASSEGQLETQYF. The chain carries TRBV6-1 and TRBJ2-5, with unresolved D. Germline CDR1 is MNHNS and CDR2 is SASEGT. The V gene lost 3 bases and the J gene lost 4 bases, with 9 bases spanning the gap. This CDR3 is 13 amino acids long.

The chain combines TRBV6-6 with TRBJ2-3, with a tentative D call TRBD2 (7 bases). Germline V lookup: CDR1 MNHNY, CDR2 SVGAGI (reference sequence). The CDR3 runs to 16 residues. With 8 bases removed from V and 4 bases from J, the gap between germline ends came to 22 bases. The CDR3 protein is CASQNLRGAHSDTQYF. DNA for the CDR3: TGTGCCAGCCAAAACCTTCGGGGGGCCCACTCAGATACGCAGTATTTT.

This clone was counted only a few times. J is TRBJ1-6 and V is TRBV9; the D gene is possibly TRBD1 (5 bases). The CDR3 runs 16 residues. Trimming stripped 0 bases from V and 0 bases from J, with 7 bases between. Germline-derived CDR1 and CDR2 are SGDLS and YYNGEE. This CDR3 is CASSVGQSSYNSPLHF. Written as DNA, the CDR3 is TGTGCCAGCAGCGTAGGACAGAGCTCCTATAATTCACCCCTCCACTTT.

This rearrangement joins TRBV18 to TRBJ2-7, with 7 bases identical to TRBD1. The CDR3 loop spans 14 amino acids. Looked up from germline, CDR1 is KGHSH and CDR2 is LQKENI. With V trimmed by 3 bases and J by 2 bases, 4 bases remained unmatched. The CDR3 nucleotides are TGTGCCAGCTCACCGGGACAGCCGACCTACGAGCAGTACTTC. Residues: CASSPGQPTYEQYF.

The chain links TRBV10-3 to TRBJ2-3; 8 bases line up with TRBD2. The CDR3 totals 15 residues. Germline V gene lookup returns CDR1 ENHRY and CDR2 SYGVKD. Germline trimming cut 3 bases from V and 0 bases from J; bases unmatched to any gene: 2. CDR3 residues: CAISDPSGSTDTQYF. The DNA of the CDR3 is TGTGCCATCAGTGATCCTAGCGGGAGCACAGATACGCAGTATTTT.

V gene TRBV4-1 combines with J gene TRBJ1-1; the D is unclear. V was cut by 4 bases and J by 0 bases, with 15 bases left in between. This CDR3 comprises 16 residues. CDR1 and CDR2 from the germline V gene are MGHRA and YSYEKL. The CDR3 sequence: CASSPWAGLMNTEAFF. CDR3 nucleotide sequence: TGCGCCAGCAGCCCCTGGGCCGGCCTCATGAACACTGAAGCTTTCTTT.

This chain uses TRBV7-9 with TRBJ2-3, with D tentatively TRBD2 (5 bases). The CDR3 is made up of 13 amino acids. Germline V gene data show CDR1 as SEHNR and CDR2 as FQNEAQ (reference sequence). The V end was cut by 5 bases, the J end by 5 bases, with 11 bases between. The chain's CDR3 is CASSRTGEDTQYF. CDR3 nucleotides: TGTGCCAGCAGCCGGACCGGGGAAGATACGCAGTATTTT.

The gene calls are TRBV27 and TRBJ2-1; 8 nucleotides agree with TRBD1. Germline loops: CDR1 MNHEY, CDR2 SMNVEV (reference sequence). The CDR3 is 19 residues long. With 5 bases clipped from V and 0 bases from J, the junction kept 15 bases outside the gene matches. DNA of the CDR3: TGTGCCAGCAGTAACCGACAGGGGCGTCTTCTATCCTCCTACAATGAGCAGTTCTTC. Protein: CASSNRQGRLLSSYNEQFF.

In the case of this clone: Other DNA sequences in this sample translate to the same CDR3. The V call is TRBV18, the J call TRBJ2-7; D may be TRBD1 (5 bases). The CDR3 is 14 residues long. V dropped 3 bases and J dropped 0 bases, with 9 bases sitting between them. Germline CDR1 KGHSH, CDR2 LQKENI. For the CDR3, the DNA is TGTGCCAGCTCACCCCTCGACAGCTCCTACGAGCAGTACTTC. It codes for CASSPLDSSYEQYF.

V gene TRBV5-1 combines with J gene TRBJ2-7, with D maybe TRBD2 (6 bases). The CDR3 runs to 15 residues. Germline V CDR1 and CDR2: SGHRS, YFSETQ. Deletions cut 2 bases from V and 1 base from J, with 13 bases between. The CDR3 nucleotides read TGCGCCAGCAGCTTCCGGACGGGGGATTCCTACGAGCAGTACTTC. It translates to CASSFRTGDSYEQYF.

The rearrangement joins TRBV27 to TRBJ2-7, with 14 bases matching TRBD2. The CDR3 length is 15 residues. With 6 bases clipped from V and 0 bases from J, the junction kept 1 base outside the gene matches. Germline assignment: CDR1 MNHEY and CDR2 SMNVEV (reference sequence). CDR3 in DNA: TGTGCCAGCAGGGGGACTAGCGGGAGCTCCTACGAGCAGTACTTC. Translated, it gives CASRGTSGSSYEQYF.

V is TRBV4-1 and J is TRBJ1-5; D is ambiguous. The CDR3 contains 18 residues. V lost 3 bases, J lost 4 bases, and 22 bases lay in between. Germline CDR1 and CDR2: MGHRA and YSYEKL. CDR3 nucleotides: TGCGCCAGCAGCCAGGCCGCGGGCAGTACGGGAATAAATCAGCCCCAGCATTTT. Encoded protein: CASSQAAGSTGINQPQHF.

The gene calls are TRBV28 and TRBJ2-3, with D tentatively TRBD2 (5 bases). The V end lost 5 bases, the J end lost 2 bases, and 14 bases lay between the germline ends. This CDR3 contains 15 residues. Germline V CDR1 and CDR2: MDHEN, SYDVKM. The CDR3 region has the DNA TGTGCCAGCAGTACCCCGGCGGGTCTCACAGATACGCAGTATTTT. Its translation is CASSTPAGLTDTQYF. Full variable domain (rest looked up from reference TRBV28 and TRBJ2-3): DVKVTQSSRYLVKRTGEKVFLECVQDMDHENMFWYRQDPGLGLRLIYFSYDVKMKEKGDIPEGYSVSREKKERFSLILESASTNQTSMYLCASSTPAGLTDTQYFGPGTRLTVL.